The clone carrying this T cell receptor (beta chain) was detected a few times. The sample comes from a study of cytomegalovirus exposure and HLA in healthy donors. Amplification used 60 Vbeta primers and 13 Jbeta primers. Original processing methods: The count from a later analysis was about 80 million unique TCR beta chains, 9 million to 12 million of them shared. Measured with immunoSEQ multiplex PCR; TCRdb has only the in-frame clones, and not every one. V and J calls and clone size are copied from that table; D and trimming were computed from the DNA. The data hold about 180,000 clones, with around 77% observed a single time. Looked up from germline, CDR1 is SGHRS and CDR2 is YFSETQ. Trimming stripped 4 bases from V and 0 bases from J, with 8 bases between. The CDR3 has 14 residues.

The sequenced material came from PBMCs. The chain links TRBV5-1 to TRBJ1-5; D might be TRBD1 (5 bases). The receptor's source is a man aged 55-75 years in good health and CMV-seronegative. CDR3 sequence (DNA): TGCGCCAGCAGCCTGGACAATAGCAATCAGCCCCAGCATTTT. Encoded protein: CASSLDNSNQPQHF.